In its sample, the clone carrying this T cell receptor (beta chain) was seen once. Its antigen is undetermined. Starting from approximately 500 ng of total RNA, TCR libraries were made with linear amplification. TCRdb recomputed calls from the reads with MiXCR, one row per CDR3 protein. The sample yields 150,000 to 200,000 distinct CDR3 sequences, around three quarters seen once. The data were obtained in a study of healthy donors' naive CD4 and CD8 T cells. Study results and caveats: Bias from naive T cell homeostatic proliferation was not addressed.

The CDR3 totals 15 residues. The germline V gene has CDR1 MNHNS and CDR2 SASEGT. Trimming removed 3 bases at V and 2 bases at J, with 11 bases between. The chain employs TRBV6-1 and TRBJ2-1; D remains unclear. Sequencing was carried out using naive CD4+ and CD8+ T cells sorted from blood, pooled from several donors. This clonotype originated in a pool of human donors in good health; the sample pools cells from several healthy donors. The DNA of the CDR3 is TGTGCCAGCAGTGACCTCCCACTTGCCTACAATGAGCAGTTCTTC. This sequence encodes CASSDLPLAYNEQFF.